This T cell receptor beta chain was recovered during a study of cytomegalovirus exposure and HLA in healthy donors. Points from the study as a whole: Another analysis was done later, and it associated 17,000 or so TCR beta sequences with HLA alleles at 0.05 false discovery rate. TRBV6-2, TRBV6-3 and other indistinguishable V segments were excluded.

The CDR3 is 16 amino acids. Germline-derived CDR1 and CDR2 are SEHNR and FQNEAQ (reference sequence). Trimming stripped 0 bases from V and 3 bases from J, with 14 bases between. As regards this clone: As yet, its antigen is unknown.

Researchers ran the PCR with 60 Vbeta and 13 Jbeta primers. Clones were read by immunoSEQ multiplex PCR, and TCRdb kept only the in-frame ones, dropping some. The table for this sample gives more than 100,000 clones. The source is a young man in good health and CMV-seronegative. This rearrangement joins TRBV7-9 to TRBJ1-2, with D possibly being TRBD1 (6 bases). Sequencing used PBMCs. CDR3 bases: TGTGCCAGCAGCTTAGCAGATACCGGGACATACTATGGCTACACCTTC. Protein sequence: CASSLADTGTYYGYTF.